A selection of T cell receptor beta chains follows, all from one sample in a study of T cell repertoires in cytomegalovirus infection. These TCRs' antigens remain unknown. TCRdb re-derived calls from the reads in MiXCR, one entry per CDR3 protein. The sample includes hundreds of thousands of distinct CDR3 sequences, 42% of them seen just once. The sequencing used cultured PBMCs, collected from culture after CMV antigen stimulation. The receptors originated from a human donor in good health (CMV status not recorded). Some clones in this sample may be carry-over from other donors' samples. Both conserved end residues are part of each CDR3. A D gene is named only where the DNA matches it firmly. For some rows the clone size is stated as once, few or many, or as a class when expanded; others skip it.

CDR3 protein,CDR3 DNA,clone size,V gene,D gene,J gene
CASCRGVLQPQHF,TGTGCCAGCTGCCGGGGAGTTCTCCAGCCCCAGCATTTT,.,TRBV12-3/TRBV12-4,.,TRBJ1-5
CATSTGRGRGYEQYF,TGCGCCACCTCAACTGGGAGAGGAAGAGGATACGAGCAGTACTTC,.,TRBV10-2,.,TRBJ2-7
CASSGHLYNEQFF,TGTGCCAGCAGTGGACACCTATACAATGAGCAGTTCTTC,few,TRBV6-1,.,TRBJ2-1
CSARPRGEGNTIYF,TGCAGTGCTAGACCTAGGGGGGAAGGAAACACCATATATTTT,.,TRBV20-1,.,TRBJ1-3
CASSSAAGGPMNEQFF,TGTGCCAGCAGTTCCGCGGCGGGAGGGCCAATGAATGAGCAGTTCTTC,few,TRBV6-2/TRBV6-3,TRBD2,TRBJ2-1
CASSSQGATEAFF,TGTGCCAGCAGTTCTCAGGGGGCGACTGAAGCTTTCTTT,.,TRBV12-3/TRBV12-4,TRBD1,TRBJ1-1
CASSFRDRRTDTQYF,TGTGCCAGCAGCTTTAGGGACAGACGCACAGATACGCAGTATTTT,many,TRBV11-2,TRBD1,TRBJ2-3
CASSPILQGSLSGYTF,TGTGCCAGCAGTCCCATCCTCCAGGGTAGTTTGTCTGGCTACACCTTC,.,TRBV7-9,.,TRBJ1-2
CASSLRTTNLYYELYF,TGTGCCAGCAGCTTAAGGACTACAAACCTCTACTACGAGCTGTACTTC,.,TRBV7-2,.,TRBJ2-7
CASSLGTSGRAEGETQYF,TGTGCCAGCAGCTTAGGAACTAGCGGGAGGGCCGAGGGGGAGACCCAGTACTTC,few,TRBV7-7,TRBD2,TRBJ2-5
CASSFARVVDGYTF,TGTGCCAGCAGTTTCGCCCGAGTAGTAGATGGCTACACCTTC,.,TRBV12-3/TRBV12-4,.,TRBJ1-2
CASRGQGADEQFF,TGTGCCAGCAGGGGACAGGGGGCAGATGAGCAGTTCTTC,.,TRBV6-1,TRBD1,TRBJ2-1
CASRSLEAGNYNEQFF,TGTGCCAGCAGGAGCTTAGAAGCGGGAAACTACAATGAGCAGTTCTTC,.,TRBV6-2/TRBV6-3,TRBD2,TRBJ2-1
CASSFPATSGGFTDTQYF,TGTGCCAGCAGCTTCCCCGCGACTAGCGGGGGGTTCACAGATACGCAGTATTTT,many,TRBV7-2,TRBD2,TRBJ2-3
CASSLGIDEQYF,TGTGCCAGCAGTTTAGGGATCGACGAGCAGTACTTC,once,TRBV12-3/TRBV12-4,.,TRBJ2-7
CASSQVLAGTDTQYF,TGCGCCAGCAGCCAAGTACTAGCGGGGACAGATACGCAGTATTTT,.,TRBV4-1,TRBD2,TRBJ2-3
CASSPLTAEGTGNTIYF,TGTGCCAGCAGCCCCTTGACGGCGGAGGGAACTGGAAACACCATATATTTT,.,TRBV7-9,.,TRBJ1-3
CASSFAGRNQPQHF,TGTGCCAGCAGTTTCGCAGGGAGAAATCAGCCCCAGCATTTT,.,TRBV27,.,TRBJ1-5
CSARDGASGTYEQYF,TGCAGTGCTAGAGATGGGGCTAGCGGGACCTACGAGCAGTACTTC,once,TRBV20-1,TRBD2,TRBJ2-7
CASSVDRGQPYEQYF,TGTGCCAGCAGTGTTGACAGGGGCCAACCCTACGAGCAGTACTTC,.,TRBV6-1,TRBD1,TRBJ2-7
CATGGFDNYGYTF,TGTGCCACCGGCGGGTTCGATAACTATGGCTACACCTTC,.,TRBV6-6,.,TRBJ1-2
CASSTAWSGNTIYF,TGTGCCAGCTCCACCGCCTGGTCTGGAAACACCATATATTTT,.,TRBV11-2,.,TRBJ1-3
CASRPDRDVYYGYTF,TGTGCCAGCAGACCTGACAGGGACGTTTACTATGGCTACACCTTC,few,TRBV5-8,TRBD1,TRBJ1-2
CASSETGGAGTEAFF,TGTGCCAGCAGTGAGACAGGGGGCGCAGGAACTGAAGCTTTCTTT,.,TRBV25-1,TRBD1,TRBJ1-1
CASSLAGITGEQFF,TGTGCCAGCAGTTTAGCGGGAATCACGGGTGAGCAGTTCTTC,.,TRBV28,.,TRBJ2-1
CSVGAAGEQYF,TGCAGCGTTGGGGCAGCGGGCGAGCAGTACTTC,.,TRBV29-1,.,TRBJ2-7
CASSAPTRTGELFF,TGTGCCAGTAGTGCCCCTACTAGAACCGGGGAGCTGTTTTTT,.,TRBV19,.,TRBJ2-2
CASSLVLVGQAYEQYF,TGTGCCAGCAGCTTAGTACTAGTAGGACAGGCCTACGAGCAGTACTTC,.,TRBV7-2,TRBD1,TRBJ2-7
CASSLSGLAGIYEQYF,TGTGCCAGCAGTTTATCCGGACTAGCGGGAATCTACGAGCAGTACTTC,few,TRBV27,TRBD2,TRBJ2-7
CASSFQPGTELIGVLTF,TGTGCCAGCAGCTTCCAACCCGGGACGGAACTCATCGGGGTCCTGACTTTC,.,TRBV7-3,.,TRBJ2-6
CASFLFGSYEQFF,TGTGCCAGCTTCCTCTTCGGGAGTTATGAGCAGTTCTTC,few,TRBV12-3/TRBV12-4,.,TRBJ2-1
CASSPYEGPGTGELFF,TGTGCCAGCAGCCCCTATGAGGGCCCGGGCACCGGGGAGCTGTTTTTT,.,TRBV11-3,.,TRBJ2-2
CASSFTGAGELFF,TGTGCCAGCAGCTTCACGGGGGCCGGGGAGCTGTTTTTT,.,TRBV7-2,.,TRBJ2-2
CARGFSTEQYF,TGTGCCAGGGGGTTTTCTACCGAGCAGTACTTC,.,TRBV7-4,.,TRBJ2-7
CSAPGGEEGPHTEAFF,TGCAGTGCCCCAGGGGGGGAAGAGGGGCCCCACACTGAAGCTTTCTTT,once,TRBV20-1,TRBD1,TRBJ1-1
CASSIDLNPSYEQYF,TGCGCCAGTAGTATAGATCTGAATCCCTCCTACGAGCAGTACTTC,.,TRBV19,.,TRBJ2-7
CASSLQTSGVISYNEQFF,TGTGCCAGCAGCTTACAGACTAGCGGGGTTATCTCCTACAATGAGCAGTTCTTC,.,TRBV7-6,TRBD2,TRBJ2-1
CASSQERGRLAGGSYEQYF,TGTGCCAGCAGCCAAGAGAGAGGGAGACTAGCGGGGGGGTCCTACGAGCAGTACTTC,few,TRBV4-2,TRBD2,TRBJ2-7
CASSFRALLDEQFF,TGCGCCAGCAGCTTCCGGGCCCTGTTGGATGAGCAGTTCTTC,.,TRBV5-1,.,TRBJ2-1
CSASTGESAEAFF,TGCAGTGCTTCGACAGGGGAAAGCGCTGAAGCTTTCTTT,.,TRBV20-1,TRBD1,TRBJ1-1